These 26 T cell receptor beta chains were all obtained from the same sample, sequenced in a study of technical replicates of blood from a few donors. Assay used: immunoSEQ multiplex PCR; TCRdb lists only in-frame clones, some missing. The table records 90,000 to 100,000 clones, approximately 94% of them present only once. Specimen: T cells isolated from PBMCs. The receptor set was obtained from a human donor in good health.

V is TRBV4-1 and J is TRBJ1-4, with TRBD1 identical over 7 bases. From germline, CDR1 is MGHRA and CDR2 YSYEKL. Trimming cost V 2 bases and J 4 bases; bases outside gene matches: 4. CDR3 length equals 15 residues. Written as DNA, the CDR3 is TGCGCCAGCAGCCAAAGGGACAGCTTTAATGAAAAACTGTTTTTT. Amino acids: CASSQRDSFNEKLFF.

The V call is TRBV28, the J call TRBJ1-5; 7 bases match TRBD1. Per germline, CDR1 MDHEN and CDR2 SYDVKM. V lost 6 bases, J lost 5 bases, and 7 bases stayed unmatched. The CDR3 covers 14 residues. CDR3 amino acids: CASRSGGFDQPQHF. The CDR3 DNA reads as TGTGCCAGCAGATCAGGGGGGTTCGATCAGCCCCAGCATTTT. The full variable domain, in which reference TRBV28 and TRBJ1-5 provide the parts outside the CDR3, is DVKVTQSSRYLVKRTGEKVFLECVQDMDHENMFWYRQDPGLGLRLIYFSYDVKMKEKGDIPEGYSVSREKKERFSLILESASTNQTSMYLCASRSGGFDQPQHFGDGTRLSIL.

The rearrangement uses TRBV19 and TRBJ2-5, with D tentatively TRBD2 (6 bases). V lost 3 bases and J 5 bases, leaving 13 bases between the germline ends. Looked up from germline, CDR1 is LNHDA and CDR2 is SQIVND (reference sequence). CDR3 length: 14 amino acids. CDR3 nucleotides: TGTGCCAGTAGTATGCTCGGGGGACCCGAGACCCAGTACTTC. Residues: CASSMLGGPETQYF. The full variable domain, in which reference TRBV19 and TRBJ2-5 provide the parts outside the CDR3, is DGGITQSPKYLFRKEGQNVTLSCEQNLNHDAMYWYRQDPGQGLRLIYYSQIVNDFQKGDIAEGYSVSREKKESFPLTVTSAQKNPTAFYLCASSMLGGPETQYFGPGTRLLVL.

V usage is TRBV28 and J usage is TRBJ1-2; 7 nucleotides agree with TRBD1. The CDR3 is 14 residues long. Germline V lookup: CDR1 MDHEN, CDR2 SYDVKM. The ends lost 6 bases at V and 6 bases at J; junction bases unmatched: 10. As DNA, the CDR3 is TGTGCCAGCAGCACCGGGACAGATTCTGATGGCTACACCTTC. Encoded protein: CASSTGTDSDGYTF.

This chain joins TRBV6-5 and TRBJ2-2, with D maybe TRBD2 (6 bases). The CDR3 runs 15 residues. CDR1 and CDR2 (germline): MNHEY, SVGAGI. Between the trimmed V and J ends, which lost 2 bases and 0 bases, there was a span of 7 bases. This CDR3 reads CASSYGGSNTGELFF. The CDR3 bases are TGTGCCAGCAGTTACGGGGGGTCGAACACCGGGGAGCTGTTTTTT.

The chain carries TRBV28 and TRBJ2-1, with 10 bases that match TRBD2. This CDR3 has 17 amino acids. Germline V gene sequence: CDR1 MDHEN, CDR2 SYDVKM. The J segment lost 3 bases and the V segment lost 3 bases, leaving 8 bases of the junction unmatched. The CDR3 DNA reads as TGTGCCAGCAGTTTTAATCTAGCGGGAGAGAACTACAATGAGCAGTTCTTC. It is translated as CASSFNLAGENYNEQFF.

This clone was observed a single time. The rearrangement uses TRBV9 and TRBJ1-2; 9 bases align to TRBD1. Per the germline V gene, CDR1 is SGDLS and CDR2 is YYNGEE. The CDR3 sequence is 16 residues long. V shed 0 bases and J 8 bases; nucleotides not matched to a gene: 11. The CDR3 DNA follows: TGTGCCAGCAGCGTAGGAGGGACAGGGTTTGAGGGCGGCTACACCTTC. It translates to CASSVGGTGFEGGYTF.

This rearrangement joins TRBV5-6 to TRBJ2-5; TRBD1 is a possible D gene (6 bases). Germline V gene data show CDR1 as SGHDT and CDR2 as YYEEEE. Trimming took 0 bases from V and 4 from J, leaving 10 bases between them. The CDR3 has 14 amino acids. The CDR3 loop is CASSLVGARETQYF. CDR3 coding DNA: TGTGCCAGCAGCTTGGTGGGGGCGCGAGAGACCCAGTACTTC.

This chain joins TRBV9 and TRBJ1-1; D remains ambiguous. Germline CDR1 is SGDLS and CDR2 is YYNGEE. This CDR3 contains 14 residues. Deletions cut 3 bases from V and 0 bases from J, with 9 bases between. The CDR3 spells CASSEQAMNTEAFF. The CDR3 DNA sequence: TGTGCCAGCAGCGAGCAGGCCATGAACACTGAAGCTTTCTTT.

The J gene is TRBJ1-3, the V gene TRBV5-5; D is perhaps TRBD1 (5 bases). The germline V gene encodes CDR1 SGHKS and CDR2 YYEKEE (reference sequence). The CDR3 has 13 residues. Trimming stripped 6 bases from V and 1 base from J, with 8 bases between. The CDR3 DNA sequence: TGTGCCAGCAATCAGGGATCTGGAAACACCATATATTTT. Translated: CASNQGSGNTIYF.

The chain joins TRBV27 to TRBJ1-5; D is perhaps TRBD1 (5 bases). V gave up 3 bases and J gave up 3 bases, with 9 bases separating them. CDR1 and CDR2 (germline): MNHEY, SMNVEV (reference sequence). This CDR3 is built from 14 residues. As DNA, the CDR3 is TGTGCCAGCAGTTTGGGGCAGAACAATCAGCCCCAGCATTTT. This sequence encodes CASSLGQNNQPQHF.

The chain recombines TRBV6-1 with TRBJ2-7; D perhaps matches TRBD1 (5 bases). The CDR3 is made up of 13 amino acids. The ends were cut back, 10 bases at V and 2 bases at J, with 15 bases in the middle. Germline V gene lookup returns CDR1 MNHNS and CDR2 SASEGT. In nucleotides, the CDR3 is TGTGCCACCTATCAAGACAGTCCCTACGAGCAGTACTTC. It is translated as CATYQDSPYEQYF.

The rearrangement links TRBV6-6 to TRBJ1-2, with D hard to call. V was cut by 4 bases and J by 4 bases, with 10 bases left in between. This CDR3 contains 13 residues. Germline V gives CDR1 MNHNY, CDR2 SVGAGI (reference sequence). The DNA of the CDR3 is TGTGCCAGCAGTTTTCGGGGATCCTATGGCTACACCTTC. It translates to CASSFRGSYGYTF.

V usage is TRBV28 and J usage is TRBJ2-1, with 14 bases fitting TRBD2. Germline lookup yields CDR1 MDHEN and CDR2 SYDVKM. V lost 8 bases to trimming and J lost 6 bases; unmatched junction nucleotides: 6. The CDR3 has 15 residues. CDR3 sequence reads: CASLTGTSGSNEQFF. The CDR3 coding sequence is TGTGCCAGCCTGACCGGGACTAGCGGGAGCAATGAGCAGTTCTTC. Combining the CDR3 with reference TRBV28 and TRBJ2-1 gives the whole variable domain DVKVTQSSRYLVKRTGEKVFLECVQDMDHENMFWYRQDPGLGLRLIYFSYDVKMKEKGDIPEGYSVSREKKERFSLILESASTNQTSMYLCASLTGTSGSNEQFFGPGTRLTVL.

The rearrangement uses TRBV4-1 and TRBJ2-7; possible D gene TRBD2, 7 bases. V dropped 2 bases and J dropped 3 bases, with 17 bases sitting between them. The CDR3 has 16 residues. Germline V gives CDR1 MGHRA, CDR2 YSYEKL. CDR3 bases: TGCGCCAGCAGCCAACCATTTACTAGGGGGGGCTACGAGCAGTACTTC. This encodes CASSQPFTRGGYEQYF.

The genes are TRBV7-2 and TRBJ1-4; maybe TRBD1 (5 bases). Trimming removed 1 base at V and 4 bases at J, with 13 bases between. The length of the CDR3 is 16 residues. Germline CDR1 is SGHTA and CDR2 is FQGNSA. The CDR3 bases are TGTGCCAGCAGCTTAGTTGGGACTGCTAATAATGAAAAACTGTTTTTT. Translating it yields CASSLVGTANNEKLFF.

The rearrangement uses TRBV28 and TRBJ2-1; 7 bases match TRBD1. The V and J ends lost 3 bases and 3 bases, in that order; junction bases with no gene match: 5. This CDR3 contains 15 residues. Germline V gene lookup returns CDR1 MDHEN and CDR2 SYDVKM. The CDR3 region has the DNA TGTGCCAGCAGTTTCGCACCAGGGGGCTACAATGAGCAGTTCTTC. Translation: CASSFAPGGYNEQFF.

CDR3 loop: CASSQSSAGQETQYF. As DNA, the CDR3 is TGCGCCAGCAGCCAGTCTAGCGCCGGCCAAGAGACCCAGTACTTC. This chain links TRBV5-1 with TRBJ2-5; a weak D match, TRBD2 (6 bases). The germline CDR1 and CDR2 sequences are SGHRS and YFSETQ. The CDR3 covers 15 residues. V was cut by 4 bases and J by 1 base, with 14 bases left in between.

The rearrangement links TRBV19 to TRBJ1-1; TRBD1 matches 8 bases. J lost 1 base, V lost 6 bases, and 7 bases had no gene match. Germline CDR1 is LNHDA and CDR2 is SQIVND (reference sequence). The length of the CDR3 is 15 residues. CDR3 loop: CASRDPGQENTEAFF. The CDR3 DNA follows: TGTGCCAGTAGAGACCCGGGACAGGAGAACACTGAAGCTTTCTTT. The full variable domain, with the rest looked up from reference TRBV19 and TRBJ1-1, is DGGITQSPKYLFRKEGQNVTLSCEQNLNHDAMYWYRQDPGQGLRLIYYSQIVNDFQKGDIAEGYSVSREKKESFPLTVTSAQKNPTAFYLCASRDPGQENTEAFFGQGTRLTVV.

This chain connects TRBV9 to TRBJ2-1, with a weak D call TRBD2 (5 bases). V was cut by 4 bases and J by 6 bases, with 11 bases left in between. Looked up from germline, CDR1 is SGDLS and CDR2 is YYNGEE. This CDR3 has 13 amino acids. The CDR3 reads CASSSGLINEQFF. In DNA, the CDR3 is TGTGCCAGCAGCTCCGGACTTATCAATGAGCAGTTCTTC. Based on the CDR3 plus reference TRBV9 and TRBJ2-1, the full variable domain is DSGVTQTPKHLITATGQRVTLRCSPRSGDLSVYWYQQSLDQGLQFLIQYYNGEERAKGNILERFSAQQFPDLHSELNLSSLELGDSALYFCASSSGLINEQFFGPGTRLTVL.

The chain links TRBV19 to TRBJ1-2; the match to TRBD1 covers 9 bases. The V segment lost 10 bases and the J segment 4 bases; nucleotides outside the gene matches: 16. CDR3 length: 16 residues. Per germline, CDR1 LNHDA and CDR2 SQIVND (reference sequence). The CDR3 DNA reads as TGTGCCACTTCCCGGGACAGGGAATTTTTCAGCTATGGCTACACCTTC. As protein: CATSRDREFFSYGYTF.

The chain is built from TRBV19 and TRBJ2-3; D is possibly TRBD2 (6 bases). V was cut by 3 bases and J by 3 bases, with 16 bases left in between. Germline CDR1 reads LNHDA; CDR2 reads SQIVND (reference sequence). The CDR3 spans 16 residues. The DNA for the CDR3 is TGTGCCAGTAGTATTGTGACGGACTATGGGACAGATACGCAGTATTTT. Protein: CASSIVTDYGTDTQYF.

This rearrangement joins TRBV7-2 to TRBJ2-7, with D hard to call. The V gene's germline CDR1 is SGHTA and CDR2 FQGNSA. Trimming took off 2 bases at V and 4 bases at J, with 9 bases between the two ends. The CDR3 length is 13 residues. CDR3 bases: TGTGCCAGCAGCTTAAACAGAGATTACGAGCAGTACTTC. Translation: CASSLNRDYEQYF.

J is TRBJ2-2 and V is TRBV4-1; the match to TRBD2 covers 13 bases. Looked up from germline, CDR1 is MGHRA and CDR2 is YSYEKL. Trimming took 4 bases from V and 1 from J; bases not matched to a gene: 9. This CDR3 has 19 residues. The CDR3 bases are TGCGCCAGCAGCCGCCCAGGACTAGCGGGAGTTGAGAACACCGGGGAGCTGTTTTTT. This encodes CASSRPGLAGVENTGELFF.

V and J are TRBV27 and TRBJ2-3; D is perhaps TRBD2 (7 bases). The CDR3 is made up of 16 amino acids. The V gene's germline CDR1 is MNHEY and CDR2 SMNVEV (reference sequence). V was pared by 9 bases and J by 9 bases, with 28 bases between. In nucleotides, the CDR3 is TGTGCCAGTTCTGACAATATCGGGGAGGGACACAAGACGCAGTATTTT. It encodes CASSDNIGEGHKTQYF.

J is TRBJ2-7 and V is TRBV9; 10 bases are shared with TRBD2. Germline V gives CDR1 SGDLS, CDR2 YYNGEE. J was trimmed by 4 bases and V by 2 bases; bases with no gene match: 3. This CDR3 has 14 residues. The DNA of the CDR3 is TGTGCCAGCAGCGTCGGACTAGCGGTATACGAGCAGTACTTC. Residues: CASSVGLAVYEQYF.